Each of the 25 T cell receptor beta chains below was sequenced from the same sample in a study of identical twins. TCRdb reprocessed the 5' RACE reads via MiXCR and lists one record per CDR3 protein. The sample has roughly 690,000 distinct CDR3 sequences, around 6% seen once. Input material: naive T cells sorted from blood. The receptors were gathered from a man aged 18 to 35 in good health.

This clonotype was seen at least ten times. This chain's CDR3 is CATSRDSRVGDGELFF. CDR3 nucleotides: TGTGCCACCAGCAGAGATAGCAGGGTTGGTGACGGGGAGCTGTTTTTT. The rearrangement links TRBV15 to TRBJ2-2; a possible D gene is TRBD1 (5 bases). The CDR3 spans 16 residues. V lost 0 bases and J 7 bases, leaving 15 bases between the germline ends. CDR1 and CDR2 from the germline V gene are LNHNV and YYDKDF (reference sequence).

This clonotype was recorded many times. This sequence joins TRBV15 and TRBJ1-1; no clear D gene. This CDR3 contains 11 residues. Germline lookup yields CDR1 LNHNV and CDR2 YYDKDF (reference sequence). Trimming pared 5 bases from V and 2 bases from J, leaving 3 bases between. Here the CDR3 DNA reads TGTGCCACCAGCGATAACACTGAAGCTTTCTTT. Translation: CATSDNTEAFF.

This clonotype was recorded many times. The rearrangement uses TRBV14 and TRBJ2-1, with 9 bases that match TRBD2. Germline V gives CDR1 SGHDN, CDR2 FVKESK. V trimming: 1 base; J trimming: 4 bases; junction bases outside the gene matches: 8. CDR3 length equals 17 residues. The CDR3 sequence: CASSQVPSGRRYNEQFF. CDR3 DNA: TGTGCCAGCAGCCAAGTCCCCAGCGGGAGGCGATACAATGAGCAGTTCTTC.

This clonotype was counted ten times or more. The chain joins TRBV5-6 to TRBJ2-7, with 12 bases lining up with TRBD2. This CDR3 region has 13 residues. Trimming at V came to 5 bases and at J to 6 bases, leaving 3 bases not matched to a gene. CDR1 and CDR2 (germline): SGHDT, YYEEEE. This CDR3 is CASRRLAGVEQYV. CDR3 DNA sequence: TGTGCCAGCAGGCGACTAGCGGGAGTCGAGCAGTACGTC.

This clonotype was seen at least ten times. The chain has TRBV4-2 and TRBJ1-2, with TRBD1 as a possible D gene (5 bases). V lost 4 bases and J lost 8, with 23 bases in between. The V gene's germline CDR1 is LGHNA and CDR2 YNFKEQ. The CDR3 length is 16 residues. This chain's CDR3 is CASSLFLQERGEGYTF. The CDR3, as DNA: TGTGCCAGCAGCCTTTTTTTACAGGAGAGGGGTGAAGGCTACACCTTC.

This clonotype has more than one count but fewer than ten. V and J are TRBV9 and TRBJ2-1; TRBD2 agrees at 11 bases. Germline values: CDR1 SGDLS, CDR2 YYNGEE. The CDR3 length is 16 residues. V shed 0 bases, J shed 8 bases, and the junction held 7 bases outside the gene matches. CDR3 region: CASSVATSGSRDEQFF. The CDR3 DNA follows: TGTGCCAGCAGCGTAGCTACTAGCGGGAGTCGGGATGAGCAGTTCTTC.

This clonotype was counted a few times. The chain recombines TRBV6-1 with TRBJ2-7; TRBD1 is a possible D gene (6 bases). V was trimmed by 5 bases and J by 1 base, leaving 12 bases between them. Germline V gene sequence: CDR1 MNHNS, CDR2 SASEGT. The CDR3 is 14 residues long. The DNA for the CDR3 is TGTGCCAGCAGTACCAGACAGGAATCCTACGAGCAGTACTTC. Encoded protein: CASSTRQESYEQYF.

This clonotype was counted between two and nine times. This chain joins TRBV29-1 and TRBJ2-3; TRBD2 aligns across 11 bases. Germline V gene lookup returns CDR1 SQVTM and CDR2 ANQGSEA. The V gene end was trimmed by 2 bases and the J gene end by 5 bases; junction bases not matched to a gene: 6. The CDR3 length is 15 residues. Here the CDR3 DNA reads TGCAGCGTTGAAATTTCTAGCGGGAGGATAGATACGCAGTATTTT. Translating it yields CSVEISSGRIDTQYF.

Ten or more counts support this clonotype. The genes are TRBV5-1 and TRBJ2-5; tentative D call: TRBD2 (6 bases). The CDR3 totals 16 residues. V was shortened by 0 bases and J by 2 bases, with 14 bases between the two germline ends. Germline V gene data show CDR1 as SGHRS and CDR2 as YFSETQ. The CDR3 nucleotides read TGCGCCAGCAGCTTGGGATATGGAGGGAGACAAGAGACCCAGTACTTC. This codes for CASSLGYGGRQETQYF.

The chain links TRBV7-9 to TRBJ2-2; 9 nucleotides match TRBD2. The V gene's germline CDR1 is SEHNR and CDR2 FQNEAQ (reference sequence). The V segment lost 5 bases and the J segment 7 bases; nucleotides outside the gene matches: 11. The CDR3 contains 16 residues. The CDR3 DNA is TGTGCCAGCAGCCGAAAGCGCGGGAGGGCCCACGGGGAGCTGTTTTTT. Translating gives CASSRKRGRAHGELFF. Drawing the rest from reference TRBV7-9 and TRBJ2-2, the complete variable domain is DTGVSQNPRHKITKRGQNVTFRCDPISEHNRLYWYRQTLGQGPEFLTYFQNEAQLEKSRLLSDRFSAERPKGSFSTLEIQRTEQGDSAMYLCASSRKRGRAHGELFFGEGSRLTVL.

V and J are TRBV9 and TRBJ2-2; the match to TRBD2 covers 11 bases. The V gene end was trimmed by 0 bases and the J gene end by 0 bases; junction bases not matched to a gene: 7. In germline, CDR1 is SGDLS, CDR2 YYNGEE. The CDR3 extends over 19 amino acids. CDR3 nucleotides: TGTGCCAGCAGCGTAGAATTAGCGGGAGGGTTTCCGAACACCGGGGAGCTGTTTTTT. Its translation: CASSVELAGGFPNTGELFF.

V gene TRBV12-3 or TRBV12-4 combines with J gene TRBJ2-1; TRBD1 matches at 7 bases. CDR3 length: 12 amino acids. Trimming removed 7 bases from V and 8 bases from J; junction bases left unmatched: 5. The CDR3 region is CASTPGGYEQFF. DNA of the CDR3: TGTGCCAGCACCCCAGGGGGTTATGAGCAGTTCTTC.

This clonotype was seen repeatedly, ten times or more. The chain links TRBV4-3 to TRBJ2-1; D is uncertain. CDR1 and CDR2 (germline): LGHNA, YSLEER. The CDR3 covers 14 residues. V was pared by 0 bases and J by 5 bases, with 8 bases between. The CDR3 loop reads CASSQEDRNNEQFF. DNA of the CDR3: TGCGCCAGCAGCCAAGAGGACCGTAACAATGAGCAGTTCTTC.

There are many counts of this clonotype. CDR3 sequence reads: CSARWTSSSYNSPLHF. The CDR3, as DNA: TGCAGTGCTAGATGGACTTCGAGCTCCTATAATTCACCCCTCCACTTT. The chain recombines TRBV20-1 with TRBJ1-6; D is uncertain. The CDR3 has 16 amino acids. Trimming pared 2 bases from V and 0 bases from J, leaving 11 bases between. Germline lookup yields CDR1 DFQATT and CDR2 SNEGSKA (reference sequence).

V and J are TRBV7-2 and TRBJ2-1; TRBD2 matches 7 bases. The germline V gene encodes CDR1 SGHTA and CDR2 FQGNSA. Trimming removed 5 bases from V and 3 bases from J; junction bases left unmatched: 10. CDR3 length: 16 residues. The CDR3 DNA reads TGTGCCAGCAGCCCCGCGGGGGTCTCCCTCTACAATGAGCAGTTCTTC. This codes for CASSPAGVSLYNEQFF.

This clonotype was observed a few times. J is TRBJ2-5 and V is TRBV11-2; TRBD1 matches at 10 bases. Germline CDR1 and CDR2: SGHAT and FQNNGV. The CDR3 spans 15 residues. V dropped 1 base and J dropped 5; count of bases not matched to a gene: 4. CDR3 in amino acids: CASSLGDRGMETQYF. CDR3 DNA sequence: TGTGCCAGCAGCTTAGGGGACAGGGGTATGGAGACCCAGTACTTC.

This clonotype was counted only a few times. This rearrangement joins TRBV11-3 to TRBJ2-1; 9 bases fit TRBD2. The CDR3 extends over 16 amino acids. The germline gives CDR1 SGHNT, CDR2 YENEEA. V shed 2 bases, J shed 4 bases, and the junction held 6 bases outside the gene matches. CDR3 residues: CASSLRLAGPYNEQFF. CDR3 nucleotides: TGTGCCAGCAGCTTACGGCTAGCGGGACCGTACAATGAGCAGTTCTTC.

This chain joins TRBV19 and TRBJ2-6; 7 nucleotides line up with TRBD1. The V segment lost 4 bases and the J segment 0 bases; nucleotides outside the gene matches: 6. This CDR3 comprises 17 residues. CDR1 LNHDA and CDR2 SQIVND come from the germline V gene (reference sequence). The CDR3 DNA reads TGTGCCAGTAGTACGGGACAGAAAGGCTCTGGGGCCAACGTCCTGACTTTC. Amino acids: CASSTGQKGSGANVLTF.

CDR3 residues: CASSQRAAGETQYF. CDR3 bases: TGTGCCAGCAGCCAGCGGGCAGCAGGCGAGACCCAGTACTTC. The genes are TRBV3-1 and TRBJ2-5; D may be TRBD2 (5 bases). Trimming shortened V by 3 bases and J by 5 bases, and 13 bases separated the two germline ends. CDR3 size: 14 residues. From germline, CDR1 is LGHDT and CDR2 YNNKEL (reference sequence).

This chain links TRBV10-3 with TRBJ2-1; no clear D. V was shortened by 0 bases and J by 9 bases, with 12 bases between the two germline ends. Germline V gives CDR1 ENHRY, CDR2 SYGVKD. The CDR3 length is 14 residues. CDR3 sequence: CAISESKHVGEQFF. For the CDR3, the DNA is TGTGCCATCAGTGAGTCGAAACACGTGGGTGAGCAGTTCTTC.

The chain uses TRBV20-1 and TRBJ1-1; no definite D call. The length of the CDR3 is 13 residues. Trimming removed 4 bases from V and 10 bases from J, with 19 bases in between. The germline V gene has CDR1 DFQATT and CDR2 SNEGSKA (reference sequence). CDR3 sequence reads: CSAKPPGNLGAFF. Here the CDR3 DNA reads TGCAGTGCTAAACCACCGGGCAACCTTGGAGCTTTCTTT.

The rearrangement links TRBV7-9 to TRBJ1-1; 12 bases match TRBD1. Trimming took 2 bases from V and 2 from J; bases not matched to a gene: 6. The CDR3 runs 17 residues. Germline CDR1 SEHNR, CDR2 FQNEAQ (reference sequence). CDR3 protein: CASSLIGTGGLNTEAFF. In DNA form, the CDR3 reads TGTGCCAGCAGCTTAATCGGGACAGGGGGCCTAAACACTGAAGCTTTCTTT.

The J gene is TRBJ2-7, the V gene TRBV11-1; D unclear. Per the germline V gene, CDR1 is SGHAT and CDR2 is FQDESV (reference sequence). CDR3 length: 11 amino acids. V lost 3 bases to trimming and J lost 9 bases, with 9 bases between them. The chain's CDR3 is CASSFHPGQYV. For the CDR3, the DNA is TGTGCCAGCAGCTTCCATCCGGGGCAGTACGTC.

V is TRBV3-1 and J is TRBJ1-2; tentatively, D is TRBD1 (6 bases). Germline CDR1 is LGHDT and CDR2 is YNNKEL (reference sequence). Trimming pared 3 bases from V and 3 bases from J, leaving 11 bases between. The length of the CDR3 is 14 residues. The CDR3: CASSQQGTYYGYTF. CDR3 sequence (DNA): TGTGCCAGCAGCCAGCAGGGGACTTACTATGGCTACACCTTC.

The chain carries TRBV18 and TRBJ2-2; D remains ambiguous. The V gene lost 0 bases and the J gene lost 6 bases, with 8 bases spanning the gap. From germline, CDR1 is KGHSH and CDR2 LQKENI. The CDR3 runs 14 residues. Here the CDR3 DNA reads TGTGCCAGCTCACCACCGATTCGCTCCGGGGAGCTGTTTTTT. This encodes CASSPPIRSGELFF. The full variable domain, its missing parts supplied by reference TRBV18 and TRBJ2-2, is NAGVMQNPRHLVRRRGQEARLRCSPMKGHSHVYWYRQLPEEGLKFMVYLQKENIIDESGMPKERFSAEFPKEGPSILRIQQVVRGDSAAYFCASSPPIRSGELFFGEGSRLTVL.